Listed below are T cell receptor beta chains from one sample, sequenced in a study of vaccination and CD4 T cells after COVID-19. TCRdb re-derived calls from the PCR reads in MiXCR, one entry per CDR3 protein. Here the sample spans roughly 20,000 distinct CDR3 sequences, 46% being singletons. Antigens of these TCRs are unknown. The sequencing here drew on CD4+ T cells from blood, cultured in vitro, taken about 7 months after SARS-CoV-2 vaccination. These receptors all come from a human donor who had recovered from COVID-19. The CDR3 runs from the conserved cysteine through the conserved F or W. The D gene is left open where the match is weak. Only some rows state a clone size, as once, few, many or a class for expanded clones.

>-|-|TRBV7-9|TRBJ2-7
TGTGCCAGCAGCTTAGAAGGGGACGAGCAGTACTTC
CASSLEGDEQYF
>TRBD1|-|TRBV2|TRBJ2-1
TGTGCCAGCAGTGGGAACAGGGGCTCCTACAATGAGCAGTTCTTC
CASSGNRGSYNEQFF
>-|-|TRBV7-8|TRBJ1-2
TGTGCCAGCAGCTTATCGGGGTTCTATGGCTACACCTTC
CASSLSGFYGYTF
>TRBD2|-|TRBV7-2|TRBJ2-1
TGTGCCAGCACCGCCCCGGGGGGGGGCTACAATGAGCAGTTCTTC
CASTAPGGGYNEQFF
>-|-|TRBV7-3|TRBJ1-1
TGTGCCAGCAGCCCTACCCCCGGGGGGATCTCTGAAGCTTTCTTT
CASSPTPGGISEAFF
>-|-|TRBV4-1|TRBJ1-1
TGCGCCAGCAGCCAACACCGACCGGGACTCAAGAACACTGAAGCTTTCTTT
CASSQHRPGLKNTEAFF
>-|-|TRBV7-8|TRBJ2-5
TGTGCCAGCAGCCCACAGTTCCAAGAGACCCAGTACTTC
CASSPQFQETQYF
>TRBD2|few|TRBV6-4|TRBJ2-3
TGTGCCAGCAGCTCCGGACTAGCGGGAAGTGATACGCAGTATTTT
CASSSGLAGSDTQYF
>-|-|TRBV7-2|TRBJ1-1
TGTGCCAGCAGCTTAAATTGGGCGAACACTGAAGCTTTCTTT
CASSLNWANTEAFF
>TRBD1|-|TRBV7-9|TRBJ1-5
TGTGCCAGCAGCCTCCCGGCAGGGGGCTCCAATCAGCCCCAGCATTTT
CASSLPAGGSNQPQHF
>TRBD1|-|TRBV7-9|TRBJ2-1
TGTGCCAGCAGCTGGACAGGGTACAATGAGCAGTTCTTC
CASSWTGYNEQFF
>-|-|TRBV20-1|TRBJ2-1
TGCAGTGCTAGAGATTGGGGGACCGCGGACAATGAGCAGTTCTTC
CSARDWGTADNEQFF
>TRBD2|-|TRBV20-1|TRBJ2-5
TGCAGTGCTAGGGGACTAGCGGGGGGTCAAGAGACCCAGTACTTC
CSARGLAGGQETQYF
>-|-|TRBV28|TRBJ2-1
-
CASRWGQGAHLFF
>-|-|TRBV24-1|TRBJ2-1
TGTGCCACCAGTGAAAAGGCCCACAATGAGCAGTTCTTC
CATSEKAHNEQFF
>TRBD1|-|TRBV6-2/TRBV6-3|TRBJ1-1
TGTGCCAGCAGTTCCGGACAGGCCCTGAACACTGAAGCTTTCTTT
CASSSGQALNTEAFF
>-|few|TRBV7-2|TRBJ2-7
TGTGCCAGCAGCTTAGCGGGGGGTTTGTCCTACGAGCAGTACTTC
CASSLAGGLSYEQYF
>-|-|TRBV24-1|TRBJ2-5
TGTGCCACCAGTTCGCCCCACGGGCGACAAGAGACCCAGTACTTC
CATSSPHGRQETQYF
>-|-|TRBV15|TRBJ2-3
TGTGCCACCAGCAGGGGGGGTGGCAGAAGCACAGATACGCAGTATTTT
CATSRGGGRSTDTQYF
>-|few|TRBV6-1|TRBJ1-5
TGTGCCAGCAGTCCCTGGGGCGGCAATCAGCCCCAGCATTTT
CASSPWGGNQPQHF
>TRBD1|-|TRBV20-1|TRBJ1-1
TGCAGTGCTAGAGCCCTCGACAGGGACACTGAAGCTTTCTTT
CSARALDRDTEAFF
>-|-|TRBV20-1|TRBJ2-7
TGCAGTGCTAGACAGACAGGCAGCTACGAGAAGCAGTACTTC
CSARQTGSYEKQYF
>-|-|TRBV7-9|TRBJ1-5
TGTGCCAGCAGCTCATCCTGGGATCAGCCCCAGCATTTT
CASSSSWDQPQHF
>-|-|TRBV15|TRBJ2-1
TGTGCCACCAGCAGAGCAATGAATGAGCAGTTCTTC
CATSRAMNEQFF
>TRBD2|-|TRBV11-3|TRBJ2-3
TGTGCCAGCAGCCCGAAGCGGGAGGGACATGATACGCAGTATTTT
CASSPKREGHDTQYF
>TRBD1|-|TRBV18|TRBJ2-3
TGTGCCAGCTCACCACGAGGACAGGGCTCCACAGATACGCAGTATTTT
CASSPRGQGSTDTQYF